These 32 T cell receptor beta chains originate from one sample sequenced in a study of blood T cell repertoires in COVID-19. This table comes from immunoSEQ multiplex PCR, and its TCRdb copy is limited to in-frame clones, with some not included. This table holds approximately 230,000 clones, 85% to 90% found once. The specimen was peripheral blood. Every receptor here comes from a man older than 75 with acute or convalescent COVID-19.

This clone was observed a single time. The chain carries TRBV28 and TRBJ2-7; TRBD2 aligns across 12 bases. The V segment lost 5 bases and the J segment 0 bases; nucleotides outside the gene matches: 8. This CDR3 contains 17 residues. Germline assignment: CDR1 MDHEN and CDR2 SYDVKM. The CDR3 region is CASSLRTSGIFSYEQYF. DNA for the CDR3: TGTGCCAGCAGTCTCCGGACTAGCGGGATATTCTCCTACGAGCAGTACTTC. Using reference TRBV28 and TRBJ2-7 for the parts outside the CDR3, the full variable domain is DVKVTQSSRYLVKRTGEKVFLECVQDMDHENMFWYRQDPGLGLRLIYFSYDVKMKEKGDIPEGYSVSREKKERFSLILESASTNQTSMYLCASSLRTSGIFSYEQYFGPGTRLTVT.

The table lists this clone with a few counts. The CDR3 DNA reads TGTGCCATCGGGAGAATGAACACTGAAGCTTTCTTT. Protein sequence: CAIGRMNTEAFF. The chain links TRBV10-3 to TRBJ1-1; no clear D. Germline V gene sequence: CDR1 ENHRY, CDR2 SYGVKD. This CDR3 spans 12 amino acids. V was pared by 8 bases and J by 0 bases, with 7 bases between.

This clone has only one observation. This rearrangement joins TRBV7-3 to TRBJ2-5; D is ambiguous. V was trimmed by 5 bases and J by 0 bases, leaving 13 bases between them. This CDR3 is 15 amino acids long. Germline V CDR1 and CDR2: SGHTA, FQGTGA. The CDR3 nucleotides are TGTGCCAGCAGCCCCTTACCGGGTAACCAAGAGACCCAGTACTTC. Its protein product is CASSPLPGNQETQYF.

The V gene is TRBV7-9, the J gene TRBJ1-1; possible D gene TRBD1, 5 bases. Trimming left V 7 bases short and J 1 base short, with 13 bases between. This CDR3 comprises 14 residues. Germline CDR1 reads SEHNR; CDR2 reads FQNEAQ (reference sequence). As DNA, the CDR3 is TGTGCCAGCACCCGTGGAGGGGAGAACACTGAAGCTTTCTTT. This translates into CASTRGGENTEAFF.

The genes are TRBV2 and TRBJ1-4; no definite D call. The CDR3 is made up of 14 amino acids. Trimming stripped 2 bases from V and 1 base from J, with 5 bases between. The V gene's germline CDR1 is SNHLY and CDR2 FYNNEI. CDR3 loop: CASSERGTNEKLFF. The DNA of the CDR3 is TGTGCCAGCAGTGAACGAGGAACTAATGAAAAACTGTTTTTT.

This clone was detected once. The chain uses TRBV19 and TRBJ2-2, with a weak D call TRBD1 (5 bases). Trimming took 3 bases from V and 10 from J, leaving 18 bases between them. The CDR3 has 15 amino acids. CDR1 is LNHDA, CDR2 SQIVND, per germline (reference sequence). CDR3 DNA: TGTGCCAGTAGTATGGGGCAGGGCGGTTCCGAGGAGCTGTTTTTT. It yields the protein CASSMGQGGSEELFF.

This rearrangement joins TRBV28 to TRBJ2-3; D gene unclear. From germline, CDR1 is MDHEN and CDR2 SYDVKM. The CDR3 contains 17 residues. The ends were cut back, 1 base at V and 5 bases at J, with 19 bases in the middle. CDR3 sequence: CASSLSHVERAIDTQYF. CDR3 bases: TGTGCCAGCAGTTTATCCCACGTCGAACGTGCTATAGATACGCAGTATTTT. Full variable domain (remainder filled in from reference TRBV28 and TRBJ2-3): DVKVTQSSRYLVKRTGEKVFLECVQDMDHENMFWYRQDPGLGLRLIYFSYDVKMKEKGDIPEGYSVSREKKERFSLILESASTNQTSMYLCASSLSHVERAIDTQYFGPGTRLTVL.

The chain couples TRBV6-2 or TRBV6-3 to TRBJ2-2; 7 bases fit TRBD2. Germline-derived CDR1 and CDR2 are MNHEY and SVGEGT. V trimming: 7 bases; J trimming: 6 bases; junction bases outside the gene matches: 8. CDR3 length: 14 amino acids. CDR3 coding DNA: TGTGCCAGCACCCCTAGCGGAAGGGCCGGGGAGCTGTTTTTT. Translation: CASTPSGRAGELFF.

The chain carries TRBV4-3 and TRBJ1-2; D remains unclear. V was trimmed by 4 bases and J by 5 bases, leaving 17 bases between them. From germline, CDR1 is LGHNA and CDR2 YSLEER. The length of the CDR3 is 15 residues. The CDR3 bases are TGCGCCAGCAGCCCGGAGGAGGGTTCTCTTTATGGCTACACCTTC. This encodes CASSPEEGSLYGYTF.

The rearrangement joins TRBV9 to TRBJ1-2; tentative D call: TRBD1 (6 bases). The ends were cut back, 4 bases at V and 4 bases at J, with 14 bases in the middle. Germline V gene lookup returns CDR1 SGDLS and CDR2 YYNGEE. The CDR3 is 14 amino acids. The CDR3, as DNA: TGTGCCAGCAGCCCAGCCGGGACAACCTATGGCTACACCTTC. This sequence encodes CASSPAGTTYGYTF.

The V and J genes are TRBV19 and TRBJ1-4; D uncertain. The germline V gene has CDR1 LNHDA and CDR2 SQIVND (reference sequence). The CDR3 runs 15 residues. V lost 6 bases and J lost 3, with 14 bases in between. CDR3 amino acids: CASSPIFGANEKLFF. The CDR3 region has the DNA TGTGCCAGTAGCCCCATCTTTGGAGCTAATGAAAAACTGTTTTTT.

This sequence joins TRBV29-1 and TRBJ1-6; 8 nucleotides agree with TRBD1. CDR1 is SQVTM, CDR2 ANQGSEA, per germline. Losses at the gene ends were 4 bases for V and 8 bases for J; bases not matched to a gene: 4. The CDR3 is made up of 13 amino acids. The chain's CDR3 is CSVGQGADSPLHF. CDR3 DNA: TGCAGCGTTGGTCAGGGGGCGGATTCACCCCTCCACTTT.

The chain links TRBV4-3 to TRBJ1-6; D is undetermined. Germline V gene sequence: CDR1 LGHNA, CDR2 YSLEER. The germline V and J ends were trimmed by 4 bases and 7 bases, with 17 bases remaining between them. The CDR3 has 16 residues. The CDR3 DNA follows: TGCGCCAGCAGCCGCGGATTGGGTGCCGGCAATTCACCCCTCCACTTT. Its translation is CASSRGLGAGNSPLHF.

The chain links TRBV27 to TRBJ2-1; 15 positions agree with TRBD2. CDR3 length: 15 amino acids. Germline V gives CDR1 MNHEY, CDR2 SMNVEV (reference sequence). V was clipped by 6 bases and J by 7 bases; unmatched bases: 4. CDR3 protein: CASRLGTSGRNEQFF. In DNA form, the CDR3 reads TGTGCCAGCAGGCTCGGGACTAGCGGGAGGAATGAGCAGTTCTTC.

CDR3 nucleotide sequence: TGTGCCAGCAGCTCCGGGACAGGGGTCGGTGAGCAGTTCTTC. Translation: CASSSGTGVGEQFF. The rearrangement uses TRBV7-9 and TRBJ2-1; the match to TRBD1 covers 10 bases. Germline CDR1 SEHNR, CDR2 FQNEAQ (reference sequence). This CDR3 contains 14 residues. J was trimmed by 9 bases and V by 4 bases; bases with no gene match: 6.

The chain is built from TRBV5-1 and TRBJ1-2; a possible D gene is TRBD1 (5 bases). Between the trimmed V and J ends, which lost 4 bases and 0 bases, there was a span of 7 bases. CDR1 is SGHRS, CDR2 YFSETQ, per germline. The CDR3 extends over 13 amino acids. The CDR3 loop reads CASSKDTNYGYTF. The CDR3 DNA follows: TGCGCCAGCAGCAAGGACACTAACTATGGCTACACCTTC.

This rearrangement joins TRBV6-5 to TRBJ2-7, with 7 bases identical to TRBD2. Germline values: CDR1 MNHEY, CDR2 SVGAGI. V shed 10 bases and J 3 bases; nucleotides not matched to a gene: 9. The CDR3 runs 13 residues. Written as DNA, the CDR3 is TGTGCCACTCGACCCGGGGGGTACTACGAGCAGTACTTC. It codes for CATRPGGYYEQYF.

The J gene is TRBJ2-7, the V gene TRBV7-2, with 11 nucleotides matching TRBD2. Unmatched junction bases numbered 8, after V lost 3 bases and J lost 7 bases. Germline-derived CDR1 and CDR2 are SGHTA and FQGNSA. This CDR3 has 15 residues. CDR3 in DNA: TGTGCCAGCAGCTTCCAGACTAGCGGGACAGGGGAGCAGTACTTC. It encodes CASSFQTSGTGEQYF.

The table lists this clone with a count of one. This chain uses TRBV19 with TRBJ2-5; 8 nucleotides match TRBD2. This CDR3 is built from 15 residues. V was clipped by 6 bases and J by 4 bases; unmatched bases: 10. CDR1 and CDR2 from the germline V gene are LNHDA and SQIVND (reference sequence). DNA for the CDR3: TGTGCCAGTAGCTCCCTTGCGGGGGGTCTAGAGACCCAGTACTTC. As protein: CASSSLAGGLETQYF.

The chain links TRBV5-8 to TRBJ1-5; D gene uncertain. The CDR3 has 14 amino acids. Trimming cost V 2 bases and J 1 base, with 7 bases left between them. The germline gives CDR1 SGHTS, CDR2 YDEGEE. CDR3 DNA: TGTGCCAGCAGCTTAGGAGGGAGCAATCAGCCCCAGCATTTT. Translation gives CASSLGGSNQPQHF.

This clone was picked up one time. As DNA, the CDR3 is TGTGCCAGCAGTCGTAGACAGTCAACTAATGAAAAACTGTTTTTT. Its translation is CASSRRQSTNEKLFF. The rearrangement joins TRBV9 to TRBJ1-4; TRBD1 is a possible D gene (5 bases). V lost 5 bases and J lost 0, with 11 bases in between. Germline loops: CDR1 SGDLS, CDR2 YYNGEE. The CDR3 contains 15 residues. The entire variable domain, with the rest obtained from reference TRBV9 and TRBJ1-4, is as follows: DSGVTQTPKHLITATGQRVTLRCSPRSGDLSVYWYQQSLDQGLQFLIQYYNGEERAKGNILERFSAQQFPDLHSELNLSSLELGDSALYFCASSRRQSTNEKLFFGSGTQLSVL.

This chain connects TRBV4-2 to TRBJ1-3; D possibly corresponds to TRBD1 (6 bases). V shed 3 bases and J shed 3 bases, with 12 bases lying between them. The CDR3 contains 15 residues. Per the germline V gene, CDR1 is LGHNA and CDR2 is YNFKEQ. The CDR3 DNA sequence: TGTGCCAGCAGCCAGCCACAGGGAAATGGAAACACCATATATTTT. It encodes CASSQPQGNGNTIYF.

This clone was seen just once. The rearrangement links TRBV5-6 to TRBJ1-5; the D gene is possibly TRBD1 (6 bases). In germline, CDR1 is SGHDT, CDR2 YYEEEE. Trimming took 0 bases from V and 3 from J, leaving 13 bases between them. The CDR3 has 16 amino acids. CDR3 region: CASSLGSGQNNQPQHF. DNA for the CDR3: TGTGCCAGCAGCTTGGGGTCAGGACAGAACAATCAGCCCCAGCATTTT.

This chain links TRBV10-3 with TRBJ2-7; possibly TRBD2 for D (6 bases). Germline CDR1 reads ENHRY; CDR2 reads SYGVKD. Trimming removed 0 bases at V and 3 bases at J, with 9 bases between. This CDR3 is 14 amino acids long. This CDR3 reads CAISESGGFYEQYF. CDR3 DNA sequence: TGTGCCATCAGTGAGTCGGGGGGATTCTACGAGCAGTACTTC.

This chain links TRBV7-2 with TRBJ2-7; 13 nucleotides line up with TRBD2. CDR1 is SGHTA, CDR2 FQGNSA, per germline. The CDR3 covers 16 residues. V lost 4 bases and J lost 4; bases outside the gene matches: 7. The DNA for the CDR3 is TGTGCCAGCAGCTCCCGGACTAGCGGGAGCCTTTACGAGCAGTACTTC. Translating gives CASSSRTSGSLYEQYF.

This chain uses TRBV25-1 with TRBJ1-1; TRBD1 matches at 10 bases. The CDR3 covers 13 residues. After removal of 8 bases from V and 1 base from J, the junction contained 1 base not matched to a gene. Looked up from germline, CDR1 is MGHDK and CDR2 is SYGVNS. The CDR3 loop reads CASGQGGNTEAFF. The CDR3 DNA reads TGTGCCAGCGGACAGGGGGGGAACACTGAAGCTTTCTTT.

V and J are TRBV15 and TRBJ1-1, with D unresolved. Germline CDR1 and CDR2: LNHNV and YYDKDF (reference sequence). The CDR3 has 13 amino acids. V was trimmed by 0 bases and J by 6 bases, leaving 8 bases between them. CDR3 amino acids: CATSRDPVAEAFF. Here the CDR3 DNA reads TGTGCCACCAGCAGAGATCCCGTCGCTGAAGCTTTCTTT.

The chain combines TRBV7-2 with TRBJ2-5; 9 nucleotides match TRBD2. Germline CDR1 reads SGHTA; CDR2 reads FQGNSA. This CDR3 region has 15 residues. The V and J ends lost 5 bases and 2 bases, in that order; junction bases with no gene match: 6. The CDR3 is CASSTTSGPQETQYF. The CDR3 DNA reads TGTGCCAGCAGCACGACTAGCGGACCTCAAGAGACCCAGTACTTC.

This clone has only one observation. The chain combines TRBV5-1 with TRBJ2-1; no firm D call. Germline values: CDR1 SGHRS, CDR2 YFSETQ. CDR3 size: 15 residues. The V gene lost 2 bases and the J gene lost 2 bases, with 11 bases spanning the gap. Here the CDR3 reads CASSLMVLAYNEQFF. CDR3 in DNA: TGCGCCAGCAGCTTAATGGTACTGGCCTACAATGAGCAGTTCTTC. The entire variable domain, with the rest obtained from reference TRBV5-1 and TRBJ2-1, is as follows: KAGVTQTPRYLIKTRGQQVTLSCSPISGHRSVSWYQQTPGQGLQFLFEYFSETQRNKGNFPGRFSGRQFSNSRSEMNVSTLELGDSALYLCASSLMVLAYNEQFFGPGTRLTVL.

V is TRBV6-2 or TRBV6-3 and J is TRBJ1-5; the D is unclear. CDR3 size: 14 residues. Deletions cut 0 bases from V and 3 bases from J, with 6 bases between. From germline, CDR1 is MNHEY and CDR2 SVGEGT. CDR3 amino acids: CASSYSNYNQPQHF. For the CDR3, the DNA is TGTGCCAGCAGTTACTCGAACTACAATCAGCCCCAGCATTTT.

The chain employs TRBV29-1 and TRBJ2-2; possibly TRBD2 for D (5 bases). The CDR3 has 14 amino acids. Per germline, CDR1 SQVTM and CDR2 ANQGSEA. Trimming cost V 7 bases and J 2 bases, with 14 bases left between them. In nucleotides, the CDR3 is TGCAGCGCCGGACCCCCGGGAAACACCGGGGAGCTGTTTTTT. Protein product: CSAGPPGNTGELFF.

In this sample, this clone turned up once. The rearrangement uses TRBV6-2 or TRBV6-3 and TRBJ1-1; D perhaps matches TRBD1 (6 bases). The CDR3 contains 14 residues. V gave up 2 bases and J gave up 11 bases, with 18 bases separating them. CDR1 and CDR2 (germline): MNHEY, SVGEGT. Written as DNA, the CDR3 is TGTGCCAGCAGTTACCACAGGGATACCGCTGGGGCTTTCTTT. Amino acids: CASSYHRDTAGAFF.